The 29 T cell receptor beta chains given below trace back to one sample, sequenced in a study of cytomegalovirus exposure and HLA in healthy donors. A multiplex PCR was run with 60 Vbeta primers and 13 Jbeta primers. TCRdb's copy holds only in-frame clones and misses some; the assay was immunoSEQ multiplex PCR. The sample holds some 200,000 clones, around 80% seen once. The sequencing input was PBMCs. These receptor sequences come from a girl aged 2-10 years in good health and CMV-seronegative.

This rearrangement joins TRBV19 to TRBJ2-7; D uncertain. The germline V and J ends were trimmed by 0 bases and 2 bases, with 8 bases remaining between them. The CDR3 has 14 amino acids. Germline V gene sequence: CDR1 LNHDA, CDR2 SQIVND (reference sequence). This CDR3 reads CASSIDPYTYEQYF. DNA for the CDR3: TGTGCCAGTAGTATAGATCCGTACACCTACGAGCAGTACTTC.

This clone was recorded a few times. This chain links TRBV7-2 with TRBJ2-5; 13 bases are shared with TRBD2. CDR1 and CDR2 from the germline V gene are SGHTA and FQGNSA. CDR3 length equals 19 residues. The junction had 14 bases not matched to a gene; V was cut back by 5 bases and J by 2 bases. The CDR3 loop is CASSPGELAGGPRQETQYF. CDR3 nucleotides: TGTGCCAGCAGCCCGGGTGAACTAGCGGGGGGGCCGAGGCAAGAGACCCAGTACTTC.

This sequence joins TRBV11-3 and TRBJ2-7; 7 bases line up with TRBD2. Germline V lookup: CDR1 SGHNT, CDR2 YENEEA. Unmatched junction bases numbered 18, after V lost 5 bases and J lost 5 bases. CDR3 length equals 17 residues. CDR3 sequence reads: CASSARGDPGGINEQYF. The CDR3 DNA sequence: TGTGCCAGCAGCGCTCGGGGGGACCCCGGAGGGATTAACGAGCAGTACTTC.

The V gene is TRBV12-5, the J gene TRBJ2-7; D not resolved. Germline V gene data show CDR1 as LGHNT and CDR2 as FRNRAP. The CDR3 is made up of 13 amino acids. The V end was cut by 1 base, the J end by 3 bases, with 7 bases between. DNA for the CDR3: TGTGCTAGTGGTTTGGCTTCGAGCTACGAGCAGTACTTC. Translated: CASGLASSYEQYF.

The J gene is TRBJ2-3, the V gene TRBV7-3, with 7 bases matching TRBD2. There are 13 residues in the CDR3. Trimming cost V 8 bases and J 2 bases; bases outside gene matches: 4. Germline V gene data show CDR1 as SGHTA and CDR2 as FQGTGA. The CDR3 DNA sequence: TGTGCCAGCCAGACTAGCCCCACAGATACGCAGTATTTT. Protein product: CASQTSPTDTQYF. The variable domain in full, completed from reference TRBV7-3 and TRBJ2-3, reads GAGVSQTPSNKVTEKGKYVELRCDPISGHTALYWYRQSLGQGPEFLIYFQGTGAADDSGLPNDRFFAVRPEGSVSTLKIQRTERGDSAVYLCASQTSPTDTQYFGPGTRLTVL.

This sequence joins TRBV2 and TRBJ1-5; TRBD1 is a possible D gene (5 bases). CDR3 length: 11 amino acids. Trimming left V 4 bases short and J 11 bases short, with 9 bases between. The germline V gene has CDR1 SNHLY and CDR2 FYNNEI. The CDR3 DNA sequence: TGTGCCAGCAGTGTTTCAGGGTCCCAGCATTTT. This codes for CASSVSGSQHF.

Here the CDR3 reads CASRGTATYEQYF. The CDR3 nucleotides are TGTGCCAGCAGGGGGACAGCTACCTACGAGCAGTACTTC. The chain joins TRBV7-9 to TRBJ2-7, with 7 bases that match TRBD1. Looked up from germline, CDR1 is SEHNR and CDR2 is FQNEAQ (reference sequence). The CDR3 contains 13 residues. V was pared by 6 bases and J by 2 bases, with 4 bases of the junction left unmatched.

This chain connects TRBV11-2 to TRBJ2-5, with 10 bases lining up with TRBD1. Germline lookup yields CDR1 SGHAT and CDR2 FQNNGV. The CDR3 consists of 16 residues. Losses at the gene ends were 4 bases for V and 2 bases for J; bases not matched to a gene: 7. The CDR3 loop is CASSSRTGGRQETQYF. In nucleotides, the CDR3 is TGTGCCAGCAGCTCGAGGACAGGGGGGAGGCAAGAGACCCAGTACTTC.

This chain links TRBV6-1 with TRBJ1-5; D remains unclear. CDR1 is MNHNS and CDR2 is SASEGT in the germline V gene. The V end was cut by 6 bases, the J end by 7 bases, with 13 bases between. The length of the CDR3 is 13 residues. The CDR3 loop reads CASREGGLQPQHF. DNA for the CDR3: TGTGCCAGCAGGGAGGGAGGGCTCCAGCCCCAGCATTTT.

The chain is built from TRBV29-1 and TRBJ2-5, with 9 bases matching TRBD2. CDR1 and CDR2 from the germline V gene are SQVTM and ANQGSEA. Trimming took 5 bases from V and 5 from J; bases not matched to a gene: 9. CDR3 length: 14 amino acids. The CDR3: CSVLRTSVGETQYF. CDR3 in DNA: TGCAGCGTTCTAAGGACTAGCGTCGGTGAGACCCAGTACTTC. The full variable domain, in which reference TRBV29-1 and TRBJ2-5 provide the parts outside the CDR3, is SAVISQKPSRDICQRGTSLTIQCQVDSQVTMMFWYRQQPGQSLTLIATANQGSEATYESGFVIDKFPISRPNLTFSTLTVSNMSPEDSSIYLCSVLRTSVGETQYFGPGTRLLVL.

CDR3 bases: TGTGCCAGCAGCTTAGCAAGAGCAACTAATGAAAAACTGTTTTTT. This translates into CASSLARATNEKLFF. The chain links TRBV7-9 to TRBJ1-4; no firm D call. The length of the CDR3 is 15 residues. Trimming removed 0 bases from V and 0 bases from J, with 5 bases in between. Germline V gives CDR1 SEHNR, CDR2 FQNEAQ (reference sequence).

This chain uses TRBV5-1 with TRBJ2-2, with 9 bases fitting TRBD1. Germline V CDR1 and CDR2: SGHRS, YFSETQ. CDR3 length: 15 residues. J gave up 3 bases and V 4 bases, and 4 bases lay outside the gene matches. Written as DNA, the CDR3 is TGCGCCAGCAGCCCCGGGACAGGGTACACCGGGGAGCTGTTTTTT. It yields the protein CASSPGTGYTGELFF.

This sequence joins TRBV6-5 and TRBJ2-7; D is ambiguous. The CDR3 sequence is 14 residues long. V was trimmed by 2 bases and J by 2 bases, leaving 10 bases between them. The germline V gene has CDR1 MNHEY and CDR2 SVGAGI. The CDR3 region has the DNA TGTGCCAGCAGTTACGATCGAAGCACCTACGAGCAGTACTTC. Amino acids: CASSYDRSTYEQYF.

The chain carries TRBV5-1 and TRBJ1-2, with 8 bases lining up with TRBD1. Germline V gene data show CDR1 as SGHRS and CDR2 as YFSETQ. V lost 0 bases and J lost 5; bases outside the gene matches: 6. This CDR3 region has 15 residues. CDR3 in amino acids: CASSLDTGGEYGYTF. The CDR3 DNA follows: TGCGCCAGCAGCTTGGACACAGGGGGAGAGTATGGCTACACCTTC.

The V gene is TRBV5-4, the J gene TRBJ2-7; D is possibly TRBD2 (5 bases). V lost 4 bases to trimming and J lost 5 bases, with 16 bases between them. The germline V gene encodes CDR1 SGHNT and CDR2 YYREEE (reference sequence). The CDR3 is 14 amino acids. The CDR3 is CASSPAGGRDEQYF. The CDR3 bases are TGTGCCAGCAGCCCGGCGGGCGGCCGGGACGAGCAGTACTTC.

Turning to this clone: At one end, the junction sequence differs from germline, possibly due to a read error. The rearrangement uses TRBV7-7 and TRBJ2-5; D gene unclear. Germline CDR1 reads SSHAT; CDR2 reads FNYEAQ (reference sequence). This CDR3 is built from 14 residues. The CDR3, as DNA: TGTGCCGGCAGCGCCGAACCGGGTCAAGAGACCCAGTACTTC. The encoded protein is CAGSAEPGQETQYF.

V and J are TRBV5-1 and TRBJ2-5; 12 bases agree with TRBD1. The germline gives CDR1 SGHRS, CDR2 YFSETQ. With 3 bases clipped from V and 4 bases from J, the junction kept 4 bases outside the gene matches. The CDR3 is 15 amino acids. CDR3 sequence (DNA): TGCGCCAGCAGCTCCGGGACAGGGGGCGGAGAGACCCAGTACTTC. This codes for CASSSGTGGGETQYF.

The chain recombines TRBV29-1 with TRBJ2-3; 12 bases fit TRBD2. CDR3 length: 13 amino acids. Per germline, CDR1 SQVTM and CDR2 ANQGSEA. Trimming took 6 bases from V and 3 from J; bases not matched to a gene: 1. In nucleotides, the CDR3 is TGCAGCGTGACTAGCGGGAGAACAGATACGCAGTATTTT. Translation gives CSVTSGRTDTQYF.

The CDR3 DNA reads TGTGCCAGCAGCTTATTGTCAGTTGAAGCTTTCTTT. Translated, it gives CASSLLSVEAFF. This chain joins TRBV7-6 and TRBJ1-1, with D hard to call. The CDR3 is 12 residues long. The germline gives CDR1 SGHVS, CDR2 FNYEAQ. Trimming stripped 2 bases from V and 7 bases from J, with 8 bases between.

For the CDR3, the DNA is TGTGCCAGCAGCCAACTCAGGGGGCGCCCCCCAGATACGCAGTATTTT. Translating it yields CASSQLRGRPPDTQYF. J is TRBJ2-3 and V is TRBV14; 8 bases fit TRBD1. After removal of 2 bases from V and 4 bases from J, the junction contained 8 bases not matched to a gene. The CDR3 extends over 16 amino acids. CDR1 and CDR2 from the germline V gene are SGHDN and FVKESK.

The gene calls are TRBV16 and TRBJ2-5; D possibly corresponds to TRBD2 (5 bases). The V end was cut by 1 base, the J end by 5 bases, with 14 bases between. CDR1 and CDR2 (germline): KGHSY, FQNENV. The CDR3 loop spans 15 amino acids. The CDR3 DNA reads TGTGCCAGCAGCCAATTCCGGACTCGAGGGGAGACCCAGTACTTC. Translation gives CASSQFRTRGETQYF.

This clone came up a few times. This chain joins TRBV2 and TRBJ2-7, with TRBD1 as a possible D gene (6 bases). V was clipped by 6 bases and J by 3 bases, with 12 bases between them. The CDR3 length is 13 residues. Germline V gene lookup returns CDR1 SNHLY and CDR2 FYNNEI. The CDR3 loop is CASRLGQSYEQYF. The CDR3 region has the DNA TGTGCCAGCAGACTAGGACAGAGCTACGAGCAGTACTTC.

V usage is TRBV18 and J usage is TRBJ1-1, with D unresolved. There are 17 residues in the CDR3. The V end was cut by 8 bases, the J end by 0 bases, with 22 bases between. Looked up from germline, CDR1 is KGHSH and CDR2 is LQKENI. CDR3 loop: CASLRLASEHMNTEAFF. The DNA of the CDR3 is TGTGCCAGCCTCCGCCTGGCCTCCGAACATATGAACACTGAAGCTTTCTTT.

In its sample, this clone was seen a few times. J is TRBJ2-1 and V is TRBV7-2; D may be TRBD1 (5 bases). The CDR3 has 13 amino acids. The V gene's germline CDR1 is SGHTA and CDR2 FQGNSA. V lost 1 base, J lost 8 bases, and 9 bases lay in between. The CDR3 nucleotides are TGTGCCAGCAGCTTAGGGGGCTCGGATGAGCAGTTCTTC. Amino acids: CASSLGGSDEQFF. Using reference TRBV7-2 and TRBJ2-1 for the parts outside the CDR3, the full variable domain is GAGVSQSPSNKVTEKGKDVELRCDPISGHTALYWYRQSLGQGLEFLIYFQGNSAPDKSGLPSDRFSAERTGGSVSTLTIQRTQQEDSAVYLCASSLGGSDEQFFGPGTRLTVL.

The rearrangement joins TRBV19 to TRBJ2-1, with 9 bases fitting TRBD2. CDR1 LNHDA and CDR2 SQIVND come from the germline V gene (reference sequence). J lost 3 bases, V lost 1 base, and 4 bases had no gene match. This CDR3 is built from 16 residues. The CDR3, as DNA: TGTGCCAGTAGTATAGCTGAGACTAGCGGCTACAATGAGCAGTTCTTC. The encoded protein is CASSIAETSGYNEQFF.

The chain carries TRBV7-7 and TRBJ2-7; the D gene is possibly TRBD1 (5 bases). Germline-derived CDR1 and CDR2 are SSHAT and FNYEAQ (reference sequence). The CDR3 length is 13 residues. Trimming stripped 5 bases from V and 4 bases from J, with 12 bases between. CDR3 sequence: CASSRGHGYEQYF. CDR3 coding DNA: TGTGCCAGCAGCCGAGGACACGGTTACGAGCAGTACTTC.

This chain joins TRBV29-1 and TRBJ2-7; D perhaps matches TRBD2 (5 bases). There are 10 residues in the CDR3. Looked up from germline, CDR1 is SQVTM and CDR2 is ANQGSEA. V was cut by 6 bases and J by 5 bases, with 8 bases left in between. CDR3 sequence: CSVLGHEQYF. The CDR3, as DNA: TGCAGCGTACTAGGCCACGAGCAGTACTTC.

This clone has just a few counts. The chain joins TRBV5-4 to TRBJ2-5; a possible D gene is TRBD2 (6 bases). The J call is uncertain, as TRBJ2-7 better fits the DNA end. The length of the CDR3 is 14 residues. Germline loops: CDR1 SGHNT, CDR2 YYREEE (reference sequence). The CDR3: CASSLGLASYEQYF. DNA for the CDR3: TGTGCCAGCAGCTTGGGCCTAGCGTCCTACGAGCAGTACTTC.

This clone has more than one count but fewer than ten. The chain combines TRBV11-2 with TRBJ2-3; 8 bases align to TRBD2. Trimming at V came to 0 bases and at J to 2 bases, leaving 7 bases not matched to a gene. This CDR3 is built from 17 residues. Germline V lookup: CDR1 SGHAT, CDR2 FQNNGV. The CDR3 nucleotides are TGTGCCAGCAGCTTAGACACCCGGGGGGGCCCCACAGATACGCAGTATTTT. Translated, it gives CASSLDTRGGPTDTQYF.